The 23 T cell receptor beta chains below come from one sample, sequenced in a study of blood T cells in healthy people across ages. A J-beta primer mix and a sample-barcoded 5' primer were used in a second PCR of roughly 6 to 11 cycles. TCRdb processed the 5' RACE reads anew with MiXCR; each CDR3 protein has one entry. The sample consists of nearly 800,000 distinct CDR3 sequences, 20% to 30% of them appearing once. The same sample was also studied in work on T cells of mothers and their children.

Source material: blood. The receptors here all came from a boy aged 10-17 years in good health.

Remarks on this clonotype: A read error may account for a junction end that differs from germline. The chain employs TRBV27 and TRBJ1-2; D call uncertain. CDR3 length equals 11 residues. Looked up from germline, CDR1 is MNHEY and CDR2 is SMNVEV (reference sequence). The CDR3 is CASSPGRVRSF. CDR3 nucleotide sequence: TGTGCCAGCAGTCCAGGACGTGTAAGGTCCTTC.

The rearrangement joins TRBV27 to TRBJ2-4; D possibly corresponds to TRBD2 (6 bases). The V and J ends lost 2 bases and 7 bases respectively, with 12 bases between them. The CDR3 has 14 amino acids. Germline CDR1 and CDR2: MNHEY and SMNVEV (reference sequence). CDR3 protein: CASSLPGEENIQYF. The CDR3 nucleotides read TGTGCCAGCAGTTTACCGGGAGAGGAGAACATTCAGTACTTC.

The chain joins TRBV28 to TRBJ2-5, with D tentatively TRBD2 (5 bases). Germline V lookup: CDR1 MDHEN, CDR2 SYDVKM. The CDR3 sequence is 17 residues long. Trimming left V 1 base short and J 4 bases short, with 19 bases between. CDR3 nucleotides: TGTGCCAGCAGTTTATCCCCCTTCACTAGGACGGGAGAGACCCAGTACTTC. Protein product: CASSLSPFTRTGETQYF.

The gene calls are TRBV29-1 and TRBJ2-2; no definite D call. Trimming removed 6 bases from V and 0 bases from J, with 11 bases in between. The CDR3 is 14 amino acids. Germline-derived CDR1 and CDR2 are SQVTM and ANQGSEA. The CDR3 loop is CSVVGSSNTGELFF. The CDR3 DNA reads TGCAGCGTGGTGGGGTCATCGAACACCGGGGAGCTGTTTTTT.

This clonotype was observed many times. This sequence joins TRBV20-1 and TRBJ2-7; unclear D gene. This CDR3 has 12 amino acids. V lost 5 bases to trimming and J lost 3 bases, with 11 bases between them. CDR1 and CDR2 (germline): DFQATT, SNEGSKA (reference sequence). The CDR3 loop reads CSARPDRYEQYF. As DNA, the CDR3 is TGCAGTGCTCGGCCGGACCGCTACGAGCAGTACTTC.

This clonotype turned up a few times. V and J are TRBV7-2 and TRBJ2-5; D is ambiguous. Germline V gives CDR1 SGHTA, CDR2 FQGNSA. The CDR3 length is 16 residues. V shed 4 bases and J shed 7 bases, with 22 bases lying between them. CDR3: CASSSISTPNLGTQYF. The CDR3 nucleotides are TGTGCCAGCAGCTCTATATCTACACCCAACTTGGGGACCCAGTACTTC.

CDR3 coding DNA: TGTGCCAGCAGCCACTCGCGGGAGGACCCGTGGGATGAGCAGTTCTTC. The encoded protein is CASSHSREDPWDEQFF. V gene TRBV4-2 combines with J gene TRBJ2-1; 8 bases line up with TRBD2. V shed 3 bases, J shed 8 bases, and the junction held 12 bases outside the gene matches. Germline V CDR1 and CDR2: LGHNA, YNFKEQ. The CDR3 runs 16 residues.

This clonotype has just a few counts. V gene TRBV6-5 combines with J gene TRBJ2-7; 7 bases match TRBD2. V dropped 6 bases and J dropped 0; count of bases not matched to a gene: 5. The CDR3 spans 14 residues. Germline CDR1 is MNHEY and CDR2 is SVGAGI. CDR3 in amino acids: CASSQSGNSYEQYF. Here the CDR3 DNA reads TGTGCCAGCAGCCAAAGCGGGAACTCCTACGAGCAGTACTTC.

This clonotype was found a few times. At one end, the junction sequence differs from germline, possibly due to a read error. The genes are TRBV7-7 and TRBJ2-2; a possible D gene is TRBD2 (6 bases). The CDR3 loop spans 14 amino acids. In germline, CDR1 is SSHAT, CDR2 FNYEAQ (reference sequence). CDR3 protein: CASSASGSTGELFF. The CDR3 nucleotides are TGTGCTAGCAGCGCATCCGGGAGCACCGGGGAGCTGTTTTTT.

The rearrangement uses TRBV2 and TRBJ2-1; possibly TRBD1 for D (5 bases). The end of the DNA aligns better with TRBJ2-5, so the J call may be wrong. The CDR3 is 12 residues long. The germline V gene encodes CDR1 SNHLY and CDR2 FYNNEI. The CDR3 DNA sequence: TGTGCCAGCAGGACAGAAGTCGAGACCCAGTACTTC. Residues: CASRTEVETQYF.

The chain uses TRBV5-6 and TRBJ2-5; 8 nucleotides agree with TRBD2. Looked up from germline, CDR1 is SGHDT and CDR2 is YYEEEE. The length of the CDR3 is 14 residues. V shed 3 bases and J 0 bases; nucleotides not matched to a gene: 1. CDR3 nucleotide sequence: TGTGCCAGCAGCTCGGGACTAGACCAAGAGACCCAGTACTTC. Translating it yields CASSSGLDQETQYF. The full variable domain, rest sourced from reference TRBV5-6 and TRBJ2-5, is DAGVTQSPTHLIKTRGQQVTLRCSPKSGHDTVSWYQQALGQGPQFIFQYYEEEERQRGNFPDRFSGHQFPNYSSELNVNALLLGDSALYLCASSSGLDQETQYFGPGTRLLVL.

V is TRBV28 and J is TRBJ2-2; the match to TRBD1 covers 7 bases. V was clipped by 6 bases and J by 7 bases; unmatched bases: 11. Looked up from germline, CDR1 is MDHEN and CDR2 is SYDVKM. This CDR3 is 15 amino acids long. CDR3 sequence reads: CASRVVTGVHGELFF. In DNA form, the CDR3 reads TGTGCCAGCAGGGTGGTTACAGGGGTTCACGGGGAGCTGTTTTTT.

This clonotype was detected a few times. V gene TRBV12-3 or TRBV12-4 combines with J gene TRBJ2-1, with 11 bases aligning to TRBD2. The CDR3 covers 16 residues. The V segment lost 5 bases and the J segment 3 bases; nucleotides outside the gene matches: 6. The CDR3 protein is CASSPNSGGVYNEQFF. As DNA, the CDR3 is TGTGCCAGCAGTCCGAATAGCGGGGGGGTCTACAATGAGCAGTTCTTC.

This clonotype was seen a few times. The chain employs TRBV7-9 and TRBJ2-2; maybe TRBD1 (5 bases). Germline V gene sequence: CDR1 SEHNR, CDR2 FQNEAQ (reference sequence). CDR3 length equals 15 residues. Trimming removed 5 bases from V and 4 bases from J, with 14 bases in between. CDR3 DNA sequence: TGTGCCAGCAGCCCAAATCCAGGGCGCACCGGGGAGCTGTTTTTT. This sequence encodes CASSPNPGRTGELFF.

This chain connects TRBV7-2 to TRBJ2-1; the match to TRBD2 covers 7 bases. CDR1 is SGHTA and CDR2 is FQGNSA in the germline V gene. V was pared by 0 bases and J by 5 bases, with 1 base of the junction left unmatched. The CDR3 is made up of 14 amino acids. CDR3 region: CASSLAAGDNEQFF. The CDR3 DNA is TGTGCCAGCAGCTTAGCGGCGGGGGACAATGAGCAGTTCTTC.

This clonotype was observed a few times. The J gene is TRBJ2-7, the V gene TRBV5-1, with TRBD2 matching over 11 bases. CDR1 is SGHRS and CDR2 is YFSETQ in the germline V gene. The CDR3 loop spans 17 amino acids. The J segment lost 2 bases and the V segment lost 0 bases, leaving 7 bases of the junction unmatched. CDR3 bases: TGCGCCAGCAGCTTGGGGGCTAGCGGGAGGCCCACCTACGAGCAGTACTTC. Its translation: CASSLGASGRPTYEQYF.

This clonotype was picked up a small number of times. The chain links TRBV6-2 or TRBV6-3 to TRBJ2-5; no definite D call. V was clipped by 0 bases and J by 8 bases, with 13 bases between them. The CDR3 extends over 14 amino acids. Germline V gene sequence: CDR1 MNHEY, CDR2 SVGEGT. The CDR3 is CASSYSTGFGTQYF. The CDR3 DNA is TGTGCCAGCAGTTACTCGACTGGGTTCGGAACCCAGTACTTC.

The chain joins TRBV20-1 to TRBJ1-2, with D possibly matching TRBD1 (5 bases). The germline V gene has CDR1 DFQATT and CDR2 SNEGSKA (reference sequence). Between the trimmed V and J ends, which lost 2 bases and 12 bases, there was a span of 19 bases. CDR3 length: 13 residues. The CDR3 loop is CSARPMGLEGHTF. The CDR3 DNA reads TGCAGTGCTAGACCAATGGGGCTGGAGGGCCACACCTTC.

The CDR3 nucleotides read TGTGCCAGCAGCTTAAATTTGGGCGGGACCCAGTACTTC. It is translated as CASSLNLGGTQYF. The chain recombines TRBV13 with TRBJ2-5; D is uncertain. The CDR3 sequence is 13 residues long. Germline V lookup: CDR1 PRHDT, CDR2 FYEKMQ (reference sequence). Trimming left V 2 bases short and J 7 bases short, with 11 bases between.

This sequence joins TRBV4-1 and TRBJ2-1; 16 bases agree with TRBD2. In germline, CDR1 is MGHRA, CDR2 YSYEKL. J gave up 6 bases and V 1 base, and 3 bases lay outside the gene matches. CDR3 length: 17 residues. In DNA form, the CDR3 reads TGCGCCAGCAGCCAAGGGGGACTAGCGGGAGGGCGCAATGAGCAGTTCTTC. Its protein product is CASSQGGLAGGRNEQFF.

This chain links TRBV20-1 with TRBJ1-1; 9 positions match TRBD1. CDR1 and CDR2 from the germline V gene are DFQATT and SNEGSKA (reference sequence). The V gene end was trimmed by 5 bases and the J gene end by 1 base; junction bases not matched to a gene: 5. The CDR3 has 14 residues. CDR3 in amino acids: CSAERTGENTEAFF. The CDR3 DNA is TGCAGTGCTGAAAGGACAGGGGAGAACACTGAAGCTTTCTTT.

In its sample, this clonotype was seen a few times. V usage is TRBV5-1 and J usage is TRBJ2-1; possibly TRBD1 for D (5 bases). Matching the DNA end better, TRBJ2-7 makes the J call doubtful. Per the germline V gene, CDR1 is SGHRS and CDR2 is YFSETQ. This CDR3 comprises 15 residues. CDR3 nucleotide sequence: TGCGCCAGCAGCCCGTGGGAAGGACAAACCTACGAGCAGTACTTC. As protein: CASSPWEGQTYEQYF.

J is TRBJ2-7 and V is TRBV4-1; the D gene is possibly TRBD1 (5 bases). Per the germline V gene, CDR1 is MGHRA and CDR2 is YSYEKL. The CDR3 is made up of 15 amino acids. Trimming pared 0 bases from V and 5 bases from J, leaving 14 bases between. The CDR3 here is CASSQDIKIGDEQYF. The CDR3, as DNA: TGCGCCAGCAGCCAAGACATCAAAATAGGGGACGAGCAGTACTTC.